This is a list of T cell receptor beta chains from one sample in a study of blood T cell repertoires in COVID-19. Clones were read by immunoSEQ multiplex PCR, and TCRdb kept only the in-frame ones, dropping some. The sample consists of about 83,000 clones, about 90% of them appearing once. Sequenced sample: peripheral blood. These receptors all come from a woman aged 50 to 65 with active or convalescent COVID-19. The CDR3 runs from the conserved cysteine through the conserved F or W. Fields, in order: CDR3 protein, CDR3 DNA, D gene, V gene, J gene, CDR3 length, clone size. A D gene is named only where the DNA matches it firmly. Where a row states a size, it is once, few, many or the class of an expanded clone; other rows omit it.

CATSRQGSTGELFF,TGTGCCACCAGCAGACAGGGGAGCACCGGGGAGCTGTTTTTT,-,TRBV15,TRBJ2-2,14,-
CASSEGLGQGSRTEAFF,TGTGCCAGCAGTGAAGGCCTGGGACAGGGGAGTCGGACTGAAGCTTTCTTT,TRBD1,TRBV2,TRBJ1-1,17,-
CASSQAGGSGYTF,TGCGCCAGCAGCCAAGCAGGGGGCTCTGGCTACACCTTC,TRBD1,TRBV4-3,TRBJ1-2,13,-
CAWSVGRADAAQHF,TGTGCCTGGAGTGTCGGGCGGGCCGATGCGGCCCAGCATTTT,-,TRBV30,TRBJ1-5,14,once
CASSLGPGSSYEQYF,TGTGCCAGCAGCTTAGGACCCGGGAGCTCCTACGAGCAGTACTTC,-,TRBV13,TRBJ2-7,15,-
CASSYGGEGTEAFF,TGTGCCAGCAGTTACGGTGGGGAGGGCACTGAAGCTTTCTTT,-,TRBV6-6,TRBJ1-1,14,-
CASSYSPRVDTEAFF,TGTGCCAGCAGTTACAGTCCCAGGGTTGACACTGAAGCTTTCTTT,-,TRBV6-5,TRBJ1-1,15,-
CASSQQGWDSPLHF,TGTGCCAGCTCCCAACAGGGCTGGGATTCACCCCTCCACTTT,-,TRBV18,TRBJ1-6,14,few
CASSLYQETQYF,TGCGCCAGCAGCCTGTACCAAGAGACCCAGTACTTC,-,TRBV23-1,TRBJ2-5,12,-
CASNAGSYEQYF,TGTGCCAGCAATGCAGGCTCCTACGAGCAGTACTTC,-,TRBV6-6,TRBJ2-7,12,-
CASRPTGAGANVLTF,TGTGCCAGCAGGCCTACAGGGGCTGGGGCCAACGTCCTGACTTTC,TRBD1,TRBV11-2,TRBJ2-6,15,once
CASSKARRDYNEQFF,TGTGCCAGCAGCAAAGCTCGGAGAGACTACAATGAGCAGTTCTTC,-,TRBV21-1,TRBJ2-1,15,once
CASSVTGGDTDTQYF,TGTGCCAGCAGCGTGACAGGGGGCGACACAGATACGCAGTATTTT,TRBD1,TRBV9,TRBJ2-3,15,once
CASSQLPTGPNEQFF,TGCGCCAGCAGCCAACTCCCGACAGGGCCCAATGAGCAGTTCTTC,TRBD1,TRBV4-1,TRBJ2-1,15,-
CASSVQAGASGTYEQYF,TGTGCCAGCAGCGTCCAGGCTGGGGCTAGCGGAACCTACGAGCAGTACTTC,TRBD2,TRBV9,TRBJ2-7,17,once
CASSAGQGNQPQHF,TGTGCCAGCAGTGCCGGACAGGGCAATCAGCCCCAGCATTTT,TRBD1,TRBV2,TRBJ1-5,14,-
CASSPAFDRMNTEAFF,TGTGCCAGCTCACCCGCCTTCGACAGAATGAACACTGAAGCTTTCTTT,-,TRBV18,TRBJ1-1,16,-
CASSTGTGIAPLHF,TGTGCCAGCAGTACCGGGACAGGGATCGCACCCCTCCACTTT,TRBD1,TRBV6-5,TRBJ1-6,14,-
CASSLALMTRVGNQPQHF,TGTGCCAGCAGCTTAGCGTTAATGACCAGGGTGGGCAATCAGCCCCAGCATTTT,-,TRBV7-8,TRBJ1-5,18,-
CASSQGILGQGAYNEQFF,TGTGCCAGCAGCCAAGGCATCCTTGGACAGGGCGCTTACAATGAGCAGTTCTTC,TRBD1,TRBV14,TRBJ2-1,18,once
CASSLRQDHGYTF,TGTGCCAGCAGCCTCCGACAGGATCATGGCTACACCTTC,-,TRBV3-1/TRBV3-2,TRBJ1-2,13,-
CASELPWTGSYGYTF,TGTGCCAGCGAGCTACCTTGGACAGGGAGCTATGGCTACACCTTC,TRBD1,TRBV14,TRBJ1-2,15,-